This is a list of T cell receptor beta chains from one sample in a study of T cell responses to AZD1222 COVID-19 vaccine. Some clones are missing from TCRdb's copy, which holds only in-frame ones; the method was immunoSEQ multiplex PCR. The table includes 110,000 to 150,000 clones, 80% to 90% detected once. Material: peripheral blood, obtained on day 0 of AZD1222 vaccination. These receptors were obtained from an adult in good health. Both conserved end residues are part of each CDR3.

j_call | v_call | cdr3_aa
TRBJ2-7 | TRBV9 | CASSDAYEQYF
TRBJ2-7 | TRBV11-2 | CASSSVSAGSRYEQYF
TRBJ2-7 | TRBV11-2 | CASSARNSGRSEQYF
TRBJ2-1 | TRBV11-2 | CASSLVQSRVDQFF
TRBJ1-1 | TRBV28 | CASSLWAGVDTEAFF
TRBJ1-2 | TRBV3-1/TRBV3-2 | CASSLQGGYTF
TRBJ2-2 | TRBV7-2 | CASSPGSGLARLFF
TRBJ1-2 | TRBV27 | CASSLGVRTF
TRBJ2-7 | TRBV7-9 | CASSYRQGDYEQYF
TRBJ2-5 | TRBV2 | CASSTPPGLAGLETQYF
TRBJ2-7 | TRBV5-1 | CASRLEPGQGDYEQYF
TRBJ1-2 | TRBV5-5 | CASSLAPGPNYGYTF
TRBJ1-1 | TRBV18 | CASSPPTGVSTEAFF
TRBJ1-2 | TRBV28 | CASTEAFYGYTF
TRBJ1-1 | TRBV12-3/TRBV12-4 | CASKKGNTEAFF
TRBJ2-1 | TRBV18 | CASSPPVRDSYNEQFF
TRBJ2-2 | TRBV6-2/TRBV6-3 | CASSGARNSNTGELFF
TRBJ2-5 | TRBV7-2 | CASSLFGRVETQYF
TRBJ2-7 | TRBV27 | CASSSSGGYPYEQYF
TRBJ2-1 | TRBV5-1 | CASSREAGVYNEQFF
TRBJ1-2 | TRBV27 | CASSKTGLANYGYTF
TRBJ1-1 | TRBV7-2 | CASSSRTGGNTEAFF
TRBJ2-2 | TRBV25-1 | CASRRDRVGNTGELFF
TRBJ1-2 | TRBV7-2 | CASSSGGGGGRGYTF
TRBJ2-1 | TRBV4-3 | CASSQEAGTSEFF
TRBJ1-1 | TRBV6-2/TRBV6-3 | CASSYSGRAAEAFF
TRBJ2-1 | TRBV6-2/TRBV6-3 | CASSIAGGPRDEQFF
TRBJ1-5 | TRBV16 | CASSQSITGRPPQHF
TRBJ2-1 | TRBV4-1 | CASSDSTASYNEQFF
TRBJ2-1 | TRBV27 | CASSFEGPSYNEQFF
TRBJ1-2 | TRBV3-1/TRBV3-2 | CASSPQGAYGYTF
TRBJ1-6 | TRBV28 | CASIPGRGRHSPLHF
TRBJ2-3 | TRBV14 | CASSLRLAGAGDTQYF
TRBJ2-7 | TRBV3-1/TRBV3-2 | CASSQGGWRGGYYEQYF
TRBJ2-7 | TRBV6-5 | CASNGRSGHSYEQYF
TRBJ1-5 | TRBV2 | CATSPGQVWNQPQHF
TRBJ1-5 | TRBV30 | CAWSPQGAPNQPQHF
TRBJ1-5 | TRBV12-3/TRBV12-4 | CASNLQGRGPQHF
TRBJ2-2 | TRBV5-4 | CASRGTGNTGELFF
TRBJ2-7 | TRBV15 | CATSRAPGNLRGAEQYF
TRBJ2-3 | TRBV6-5 | CASSTLAGVRDTQYF
TRBJ1-5 | TRBV6-5 | CASSQGGYDNQPQHF
TRBJ2-3 | TRBV4-2 | CASSRYWGDTQYF
TRBJ1-1 | TRBV4-1 | CASSPPSEPGQGLGDGETFF
TRBJ2-1 | TRBV6-6 | CASRETVSNEQFF
TRBJ1-1 | TRBV7-8 | CASSFAGTGNTEAFF
TRBJ2-1 | TRBV5-6 | CASSLWTRQMGNEQFF
TRBJ2-1 | TRBV11-2 | CASSLDRASGRRNEQFF
TRBJ2-5 | TRBV5-1 | CASSPEGLRGPETQYF
TRBJ2-2 | TRBV18 | CASSPAGAATGELFF
TRBJ1-1 | TRBV6-2/TRBV6-3 | CASSYPTRGLAEAFF
TRBJ2-1 | TRBV6-6 | CASSLVASGGYNEQFF
TRBJ2-2 | TRBV4-1 | CASSPQSPGELFF
TRBJ1-1 | TRBV6-5 | CASRLTIGDLAFF